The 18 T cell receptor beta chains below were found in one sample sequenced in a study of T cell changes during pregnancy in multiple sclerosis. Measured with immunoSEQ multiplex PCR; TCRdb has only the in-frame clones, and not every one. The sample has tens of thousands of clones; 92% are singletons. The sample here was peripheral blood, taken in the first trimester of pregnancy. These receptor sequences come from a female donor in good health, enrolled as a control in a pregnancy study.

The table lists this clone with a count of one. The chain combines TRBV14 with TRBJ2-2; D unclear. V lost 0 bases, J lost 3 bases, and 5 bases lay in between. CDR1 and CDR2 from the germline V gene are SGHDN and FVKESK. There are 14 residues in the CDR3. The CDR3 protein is CASSQDMYTGELFF. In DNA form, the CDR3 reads TGTGCCAGCAGCCAAGATATGTACACCGGGGAGCTGTTTTTT.

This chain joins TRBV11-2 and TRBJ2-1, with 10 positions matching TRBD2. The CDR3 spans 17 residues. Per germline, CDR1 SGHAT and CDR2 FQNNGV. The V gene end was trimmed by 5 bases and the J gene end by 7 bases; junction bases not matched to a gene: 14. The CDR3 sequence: CASSVQGRSSGSNEQFF. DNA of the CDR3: TGTGCCAGCAGCGTCCAGGGGCGGTCTAGCGGGAGTAATGAGCAGTTCTTC.

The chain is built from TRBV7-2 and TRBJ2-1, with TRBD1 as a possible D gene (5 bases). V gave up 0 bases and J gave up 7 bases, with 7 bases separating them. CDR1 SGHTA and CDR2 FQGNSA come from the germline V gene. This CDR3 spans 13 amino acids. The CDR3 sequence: CASSLAHRNEQFF. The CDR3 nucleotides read TGTGCCAGCAGCTTAGCGCACAGGAATGAGCAGTTCTTC.

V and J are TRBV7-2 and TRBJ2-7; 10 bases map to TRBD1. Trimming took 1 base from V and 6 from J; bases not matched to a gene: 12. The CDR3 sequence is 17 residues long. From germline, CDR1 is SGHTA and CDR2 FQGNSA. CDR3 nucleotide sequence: TGTGCCAGCAGCTTAGGACGTTTGTGGGACAGGGGCGGCGAGCAGTACTTC. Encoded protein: CASSLGRLWDRGGEQYF.

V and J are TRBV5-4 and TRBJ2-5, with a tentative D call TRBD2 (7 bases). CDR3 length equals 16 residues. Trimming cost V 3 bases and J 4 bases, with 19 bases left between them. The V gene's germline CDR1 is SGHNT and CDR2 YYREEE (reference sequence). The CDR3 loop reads CASSSLRGGTGETQYF. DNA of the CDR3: TGTGCCAGCAGCTCCTTAAGGGGGGGCACAGGAGAGACCCAGTACTTC.

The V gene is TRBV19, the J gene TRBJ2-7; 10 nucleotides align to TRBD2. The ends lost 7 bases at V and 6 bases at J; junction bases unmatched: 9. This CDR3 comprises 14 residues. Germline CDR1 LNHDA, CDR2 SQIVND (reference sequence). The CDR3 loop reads CASTPAGGFTEQYF. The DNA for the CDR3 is TGTGCCAGTACCCCAGCGGGAGGGTTTACCGAGCAGTACTTC.

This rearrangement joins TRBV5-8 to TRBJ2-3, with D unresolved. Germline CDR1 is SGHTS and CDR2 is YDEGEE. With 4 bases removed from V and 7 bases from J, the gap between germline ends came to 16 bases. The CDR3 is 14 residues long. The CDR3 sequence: CASSPGPELNTQYF. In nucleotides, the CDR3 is TGTGCCAGCAGCCCGGGTCCCGAGCTTAATACGCAGTATTTT.

This chain's CDR3 is CASSHGRGPYEQYF. The CDR3 DNA reads as TGCGCCAGCAGCCATGGAAGGGGGCCGTACGAGCAGTACTTC. V is TRBV4-1 and J is TRBJ2-7; 7 positions match TRBD1. This CDR3 spans 14 amino acids. The germline V gene encodes CDR1 MGHRA and CDR2 YSYEKL. Trimming at V came to 3 bases and at J to 4 bases, leaving 6 bases not matched to a gene.

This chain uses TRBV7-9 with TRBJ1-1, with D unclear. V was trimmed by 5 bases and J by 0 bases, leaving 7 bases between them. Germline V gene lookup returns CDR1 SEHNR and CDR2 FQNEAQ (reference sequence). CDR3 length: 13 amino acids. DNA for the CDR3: TGTGCCAGCAGCAGCCGGGTGAACACTGAAGCTTTCTTT. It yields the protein CASSSRVNTEAFF.

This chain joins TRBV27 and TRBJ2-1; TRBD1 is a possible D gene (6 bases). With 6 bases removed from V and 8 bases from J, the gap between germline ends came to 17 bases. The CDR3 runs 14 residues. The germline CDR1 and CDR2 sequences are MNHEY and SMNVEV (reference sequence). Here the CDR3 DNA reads TGTGCCAGCAGAATACAGGGTTCTTTCGATGAGCAGTTCTTC. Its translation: CASRIQGSFDEQFF.

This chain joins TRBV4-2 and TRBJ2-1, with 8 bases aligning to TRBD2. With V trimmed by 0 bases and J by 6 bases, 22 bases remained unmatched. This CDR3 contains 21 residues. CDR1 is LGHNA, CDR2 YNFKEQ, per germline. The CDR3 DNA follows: TGTGCCAGCAGCCAAGATAATTGGTCCAGCGGGAGAGATCCGTCCGTCAATGAGCAGTTCTTC. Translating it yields CASSQDNWSSGRDPSVNEQFF.

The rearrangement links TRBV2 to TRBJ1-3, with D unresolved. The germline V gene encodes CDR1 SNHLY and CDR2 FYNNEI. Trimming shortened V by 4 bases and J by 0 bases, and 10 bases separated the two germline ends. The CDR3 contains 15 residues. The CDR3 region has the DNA TGTGCCAGCAGTGTTTTCCAGGCCTCTGGAAACACCATATATTTT. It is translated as CASSVFQASGNTIYF.

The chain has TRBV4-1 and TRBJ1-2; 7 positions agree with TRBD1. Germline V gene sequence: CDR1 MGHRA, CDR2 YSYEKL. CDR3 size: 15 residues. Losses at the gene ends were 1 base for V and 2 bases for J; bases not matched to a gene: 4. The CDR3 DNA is TGCGCCAGCAGCCAAGCGGGACAGACAAACTATGGCTACACCTTC. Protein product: CASSQAGQTNYGYTF.

The CDR3: CAISPGVRETQYF. The CDR3 nucleotides read TGTGCCATCAGTCCGGGGGTGAGGGAGACCCAGTACTTC. The chain couples TRBV10-3 to TRBJ2-5; maybe TRBD2 (6 bases). This CDR3 is 13 amino acids long. Germline loops: CDR1 ENHRY, CDR2 SYGVKD. V was shortened by 5 bases and J by 5 bases, with 12 bases between the two germline ends.

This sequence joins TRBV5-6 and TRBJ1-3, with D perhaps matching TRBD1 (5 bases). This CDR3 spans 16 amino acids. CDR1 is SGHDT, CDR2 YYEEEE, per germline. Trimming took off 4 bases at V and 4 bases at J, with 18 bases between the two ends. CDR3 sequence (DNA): TGTGCCAGCAGCGCGGCCCTGGGGCTAGGCGGAAACACCATATATTTT. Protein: CASSAALGLGGNTIYF.

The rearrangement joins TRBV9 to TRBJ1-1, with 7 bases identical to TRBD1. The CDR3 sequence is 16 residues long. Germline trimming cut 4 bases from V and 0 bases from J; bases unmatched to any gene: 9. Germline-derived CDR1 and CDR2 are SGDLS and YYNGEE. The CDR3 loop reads CASSLFPGQMNTEAFF. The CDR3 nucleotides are TGTGCCAGCAGCCTCTTCCCGGGACAGATGAACACTGAAGCTTTCTTT.

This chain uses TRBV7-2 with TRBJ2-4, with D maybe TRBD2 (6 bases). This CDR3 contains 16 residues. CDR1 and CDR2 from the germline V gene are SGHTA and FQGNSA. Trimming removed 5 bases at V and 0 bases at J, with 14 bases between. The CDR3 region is CASSPSGGRAKNIQYF. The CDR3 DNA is TGTGCCAGCAGCCCGAGTGGAGGGAGAGCCAAAAACATTCAGTACTTC.

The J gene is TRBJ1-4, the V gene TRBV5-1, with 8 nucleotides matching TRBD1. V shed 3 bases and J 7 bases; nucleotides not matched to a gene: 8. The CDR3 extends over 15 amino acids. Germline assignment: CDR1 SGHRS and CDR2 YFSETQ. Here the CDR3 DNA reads TGCGCCAGCAGCTCCTCGACAGGGGTTGGTGAAAAACTGTTTTTT. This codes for CASSSSTGVGEKLFF.